This T cell receptor (beta chain) appears in the sequencing data of a study of human T cells and chemical hapten exposure. Study summary: Upper inner arm skin measuring approximately 2 cm by approximately 2 cm received 2% DPC for sensitization. Small discrepancies in pooled library volume mainly accounted for the varying TCR yields per sample.

Time point meaning: patch test 1, 2 weeks after DPC sensitization. Documented treatment: therapeutic diphenylcyclopropenone sensitization with weekly scalp DPC. People who gave samples had alopecia, were 18 to 70 years old, and were suitable for DPC. TCRdb called the RACE reads again in MiXCR, with one record for every CDR3 protein. The sample has 75,000 to 100,000 distinct CDR3 sequences, more than 9% seen once. Concerning this clonotype: Its matching antigen is unknown.

Study-level results: Alopecia was present in the donors, so their immune response may differ from healthy people's.

The source was whole blood, collected in connection with sensitization to the hapten diphenylcyclopropenone (DPC). This clonotype was obtained from a man in his forties with alopecia areata. Some clones in this sample may be carry-over from other donors' samples.

In nucleotides, the CDR3 is TGTGCCACCAGTGACTGGGCACAGGGGCAGAATGAGCAGTTCTTC. Residues: CATSDWAQGQNEQFF. The chain carries TRBV24-1 and TRBJ2-1; the match to TRBD1 covers 7 bases. Germline CDR1 KGHDR, CDR2 SFDVKD. The CDR3 contains 15 residues. The V segment lost 4 bases and the J segment 7 bases; nucleotides outside the gene matches: 9.